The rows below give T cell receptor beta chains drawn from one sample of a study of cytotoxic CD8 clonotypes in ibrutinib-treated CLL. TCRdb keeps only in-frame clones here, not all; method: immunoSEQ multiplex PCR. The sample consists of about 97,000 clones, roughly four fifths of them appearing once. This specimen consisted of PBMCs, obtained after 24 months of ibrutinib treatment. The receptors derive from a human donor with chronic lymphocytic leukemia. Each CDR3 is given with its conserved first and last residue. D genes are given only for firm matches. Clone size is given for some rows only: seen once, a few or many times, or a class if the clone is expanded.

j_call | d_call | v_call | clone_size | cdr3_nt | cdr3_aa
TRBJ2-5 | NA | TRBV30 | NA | TGTGCCTGGAGTGTGGGCTTAATGGGGGAGACCCAGTACTTC | CAWSVGLMGETQYF
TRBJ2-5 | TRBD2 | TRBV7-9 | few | TGTGCCTTCAGGGGACGGCTAGCGGGGACCCAAGAGACCCAGTACTTC | CAFRGRLAGTQETQYF
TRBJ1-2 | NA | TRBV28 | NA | TGTGCCAGCAGTTTGGGGGGACGCCCACCCAGCTATGGCTACACCTTC | CASSLGGRPPSYGYTF
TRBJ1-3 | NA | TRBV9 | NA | TGTGCCAGCAGGATTAGCGAGGGGTTTGGGATGGGAAACACCATATATTTT | CASRISEGFGMGNTIYF
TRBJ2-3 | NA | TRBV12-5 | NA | TGTGCTAGTGCAGGGATACCAGATACGCAGTATTTT | CASAGIPDTQYF
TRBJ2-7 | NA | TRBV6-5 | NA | TGTGCCAGCAGTGCCCAGTACGAGCAGTACTTC | CASSAQYEQYF
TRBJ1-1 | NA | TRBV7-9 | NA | TGTGCCAGCAGCTTCGGCCAGTCCTCTGAAGCTTTCTTT | CASSFGQSSEAFF
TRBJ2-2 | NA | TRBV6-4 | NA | TGTGCCAGCAAAGTGACTACGAACACCGGGGAGCTGTTTTTT | CASKVTTNTGELFF
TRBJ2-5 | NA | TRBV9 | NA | TGTGCCAGCAGCGTAGAAGGGGGTGGGCCAGAGACCCAGTACTTC | CASSVEGGGPETQYF
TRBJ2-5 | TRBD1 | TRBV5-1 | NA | TGCGCCAGCAGCCCCACAGGGGGCGAAGAGACCCAGTACTTC | CASSPTGGEETQYF
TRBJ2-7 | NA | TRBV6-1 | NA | TGTGCCAGCAGTGAAGACGGGACACTCACCTACGAGCAGTACTTC | CASSEDGTLTYEQYF
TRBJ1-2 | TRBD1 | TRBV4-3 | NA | TGCGCCAGCAGCGCGACAGGGGTAGTTGGGGGCTACACCTTC | CASSATGVVGGYTF
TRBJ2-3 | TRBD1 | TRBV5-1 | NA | TGCGCCAGCAGCTTGTCCGGGACAGCCACAGATACGCAGTATTTT | CASSLSGTATDTQYF
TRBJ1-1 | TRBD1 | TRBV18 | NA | TGTGCCAGCTCATCGGGGACAGTGAACACTGAAGCTTTCTTT | CASSSGTVNTEAFF
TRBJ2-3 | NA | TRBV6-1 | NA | TGTGCCACCCGACACGCAACTAGCACAGATACGCAGTATTTT | CATRHATSTDTQYF
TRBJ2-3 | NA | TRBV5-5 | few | TGTGCCAGCAGCTCGGGGGTTGAGTATTTT | CASSSGVEYF
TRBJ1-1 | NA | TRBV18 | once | TGTGCCAGCTCATTTACCCTACGGAACACTGAAGCTTTCTTT | CASSFTLRNTEAFF
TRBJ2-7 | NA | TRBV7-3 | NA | TGTGCCAGCAGCTTAGCGGGGCAGGGAGGCGAGCAGTACTTC | CASSLAGQGGEQYF
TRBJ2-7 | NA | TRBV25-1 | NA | TGTGCCAGCAGTGACTCAGGGCACAGCGAGCAGTACTTC | CASSDSGHSEQYF
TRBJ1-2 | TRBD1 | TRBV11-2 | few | TGTGCCAGCAGCTTAGGGACAGGAGGTGTCTATGGCTACACCTTC | CASSLGTGGVYGYTF
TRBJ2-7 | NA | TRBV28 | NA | TGTGCCAGCAGTTCCCCTGGGTACGAGCAGTACTTC | CASSSPGYEQYF
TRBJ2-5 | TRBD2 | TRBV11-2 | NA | TGTGCCAGCAGCTTATTCCCCGGGACTAGCGGTTACCAAGAGACCCAGTACTTC | CASSLFPGTSGYQETQYF
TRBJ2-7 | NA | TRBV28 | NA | TGTGCCAGCAGCGACTGGGACACGTCCTACGAGCAGTACTTC | CASSDWDTSYEQYF
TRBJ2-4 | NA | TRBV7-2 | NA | TGTGCCAGCAGCCCACCGACTGGAAACATTCAGTACTTC | CASSPPTGNIQYF
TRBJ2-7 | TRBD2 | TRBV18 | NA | TGTGCCAGCTCACCAGGCGGGGGGGGCTCCTACGAGCAGTACTTC | CASSPGGGGSYEQYF
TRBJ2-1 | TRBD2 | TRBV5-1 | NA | TGCGCCAGCAGCTTGGGGGACTACCTCTCCTACAATGAGCAGTTCTTC | CASSLGDYLSYNEQFF
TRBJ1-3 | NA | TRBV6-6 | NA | TGTGCCAGCAGTGGGGCTGGAAACACCATATATTTT | CASSGAGNTIYF
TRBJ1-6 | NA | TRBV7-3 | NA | TGTGCCAGCAGCTTAACGGGGAGCTCCTATAATTCACCCCTCCACTTT | CASSLTGSSYNSPLHF
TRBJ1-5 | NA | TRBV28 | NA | TGTGCCAGCAGTTCCCCCCTAACAGGGCGGGGACAGCCCCAGCATTTT | CASSSPLTGRGQPQHF
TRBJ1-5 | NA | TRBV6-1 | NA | TGTGCCAGCAGTGAAGGTGACAGCAATCAGCCCCAGCATTTT | CASSEGDSNQPQHF
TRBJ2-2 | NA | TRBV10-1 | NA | TGCGCCAGCAGCTCCTCGAACACCGGGGAGCTGTTTTTT | CASSSSNTGELFF
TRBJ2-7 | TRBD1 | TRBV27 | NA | TGTGCCAGCAGTTCTCTGGGGACAGGGACCTACGAGCAGTACTTC | CASSSLGTGTYEQYF
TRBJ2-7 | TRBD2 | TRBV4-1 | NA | TGCGCCAGCAGCCGTGAACCGGGACTAGCGATCTACGCGACAGGATACGAGCAGTACTTC | CASSREPGLAIYATGYEQYF
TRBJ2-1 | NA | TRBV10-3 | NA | TGTGCCATCTCTCGAACGAGCGGCCCCGGCGATGAGCAGTTCTTC | CAISRTSGPGDEQFF
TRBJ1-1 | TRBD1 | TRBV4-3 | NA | TGCGCCAGCAGCCGACGGACAGGGATCGCTGAAGCTTTCTTT | CASSRRTGIAEAFF
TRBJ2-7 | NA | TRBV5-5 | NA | TGTGCCAGCAGCCGGGACCCATTACGCTCCTACGAGCAGTACTTC | CASSRDPLRSYEQYF
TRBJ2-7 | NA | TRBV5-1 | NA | TGCGCCAGCAGCAATACAGGTTCCTACGAGCAGTACTTC | CASSNTGSYEQYF
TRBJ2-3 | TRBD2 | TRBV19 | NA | TGTGCCAGTAGTCGTACTAGCGGGAGGGGCACAGATACGCAGTATTTT | CASSRTSGRGTDTQYF
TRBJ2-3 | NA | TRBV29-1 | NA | TGCAGCGTTGGGGACTATACGCAGTATTTT | CSVGDYTQYF
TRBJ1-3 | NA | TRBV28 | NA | TGTGCCAGCAGTTTATACAGGGTCTCTGGAAACACCATATATTTT | CASSLYRVSGNTIYF
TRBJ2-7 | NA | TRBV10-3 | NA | TGTGCCACTCGAGGGGAGTCCTCCTTCTACGAGCAGTACTTC | CATRGESSFYEQYF
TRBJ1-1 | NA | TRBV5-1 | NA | TGCGCCAGCAGCTCCGACTTCAGGGGAGGGACTGAAGCTTTCTTT | CASSSDFRGGTEAFF
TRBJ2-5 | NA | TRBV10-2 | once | TGCGCCAGCAGGTTAACCGCGCGGGTACAAGAGACCCAGTACTTC | CASRLTARVQETQYF
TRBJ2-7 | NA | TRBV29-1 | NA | TGCAGCATTAAATTCGGCAGCTCCTACGAGCAGTACTTC | CSIKFGSSYEQYF
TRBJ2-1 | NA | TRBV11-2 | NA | TGTGCCAGCAGCTCTTGGGGGCTAGGGTTTGGTGAGCAGTTCTTC | CASSSWGLGFGEQFF
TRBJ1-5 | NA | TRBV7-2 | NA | TGTGCCAGCAGCCCCCAGGCAGACCGGCGAATCAATCAGCCCCAGCATTTT | CASSPQADRRINQPQHF
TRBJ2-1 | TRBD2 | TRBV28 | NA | TGTGCCAGCAGGAAGGGACTAGCGGGAAACTACAATGAGCAGTTCTTC | CASRKGLAGNYNEQFF
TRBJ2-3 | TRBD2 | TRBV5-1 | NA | TGCGCCAGCAGCTTGGTAGGCGGGAGTGGGACAGATACGCAGTATTTT | CASSLVGGSGTDTQYF
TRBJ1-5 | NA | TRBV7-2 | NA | TGTGCCAGCAGCTTAGCAGGGGGAAGAGTCAGAGATAGCAATCAGCCCCAGCATTTT | CASSLAGGRVRDSNQPQHF
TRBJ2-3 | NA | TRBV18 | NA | TGTGCCAGCTCGCGACAGTTTGGAAGCACAGATACGCAGTATTTT | CASSRQFGSTDTQYF
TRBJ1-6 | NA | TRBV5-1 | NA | TGCGCCTCGTCCGACCTTGGATCCTCCTATAATTCACCCCTCCACTTT | CASSDLGSSYNSPLHF